The subject of this entry is one T cell receptor (beta chain). Its antigen is not identified. CDR3 length: 15 residues. Deletions cut 4 bases from V and 1 base from J, with 11 bases between. The germline V gene has CDR1 LGHNA and CDR2 YNFKEQ. The data derive from a study of cytomegalovirus exposure and HLA in healthy donors. Study conclusions and caveats: CMV serostatus was the sole immune exposure data available.

With 60 Vbeta and 13 Jbeta primers, the PCR was carried out. Assay used: immunoSEQ multiplex PCR; TCRdb lists only in-frame clones, some missing. Among about 150,000 clones listed, 75% were seen once. The specimen was PBMCs. The V call is TRBV4-2, the J call TRBJ1-5, with D perhaps matching TRBD1 (6 bases). The TCR originated in a man under 40 in good health and CMV-seronegative. The CDR3 spells CASSPTGSSNQPQHF. The CDR3 coding sequence is TGTGCCAGCAGCCCTACAGGGTCCAGCAATCAGCCCCAGCATTTT.